The clone carrying this T cell receptor beta chain was observed once. The CDR3 loop spans 13 amino acids. The V and J ends lost 2 bases and 3 bases respectively, with 7 bases between them. Germline V lookup: CDR1 SGHNT, CDR2 YENEEA. In the original workflow: How many nucleated cells were present was estimated from reference gene primer amplification. Repertoires were generated with immunoSEQ multiplex PCR, while TCRdb's copy carries only in-frame clones and drops some. The V and J calls and clone size are taken from that table; D and trimming were inferred from the DNA. The sample lists roughly 410,000 clones, around 87% occurring once. This specimen comes from a study of blood T cell repertoires in COVID-19. Study background: Acute and convalescent COVID-19 samples came from the United States, Italy and Spain. Sample material is recorded as cDNA or gDNA derived from T cells, B-cell-depleted T cells, or PBMCs.

V is TRBV11-3 and J is TRBJ1-1; D unclear. The clonotype comes from an older woman with COVID-19, enrolled during active disease. The sample was peripheral blood. CDR3 nucleotide sequence: TGTGCCAGCAGCTTAAACAGAGACACTGAAGCTTTCTTT. Its translation: CASSLNRDTEAFF.